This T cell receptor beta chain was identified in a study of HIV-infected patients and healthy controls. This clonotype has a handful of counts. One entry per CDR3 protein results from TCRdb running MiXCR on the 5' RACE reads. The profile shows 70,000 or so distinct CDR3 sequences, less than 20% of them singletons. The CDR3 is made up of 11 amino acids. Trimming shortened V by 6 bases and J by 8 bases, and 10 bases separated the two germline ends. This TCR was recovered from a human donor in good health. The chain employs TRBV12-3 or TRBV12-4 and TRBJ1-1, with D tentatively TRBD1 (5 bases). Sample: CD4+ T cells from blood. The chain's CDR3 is CASRRREEAFF. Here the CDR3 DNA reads TGTGCCAGCAGACGCAGGGAGGAAGCTTTCTTT.